This T cell receptor (beta chain) originates from a study of shared clonotypes between healthy human individuals. General study findings and limits: Researchers sampled only blood; tissue repertoires likely differ. There were few donors, and this limited the genetic and exposure-history diversity represented.

Investigators spread the genomic DNA of each subset evenly over several immunoSEQ plates. In the study's own analysis: Sequence data from immunoSEQ were junction-only and lacked quality scores; consequently, filtering differed. Sequenced by immunoSEQ multiplex PCR; TCRdb stores in-frame clones only, minus some. V, J and clone size were drawn from that table, and D and trimming were deduced from the DNA. This sample yields fewer than 700,000 clones, of which about 80% are seen a single time; more than 10% belongs to the top ten. This clone was observed a few times. What it recognizes is unknown. V shed 7 bases and J shed 7 bases, with 20 bases lying between them. Germline V lookup: CDR1 SGHRS, CDR2 YFSETQ. The CDR3 sequence is 14 residues long.

The receptor was derived from a woman between 40 and 50 years old in good health. Some clones in this sample may be carry-over from other donors' samples. The rearrangement uses TRBV5-1 and TRBJ1-1; D is unclear. Sample: PBMCs. CDR3: CASRDVNAAFEAFF. CDR3 in DNA: TGCGCCAGCCGAGATGTGAACGCCGCGTTTGAAGCTTTCTTT.